Listed below are T cell receptor beta chains from one sample, sequenced in a study of T cells after yellow fever vaccination. TCRdb itself ran the 5' RACE reads through MiXCR, one entry per CDR3 protein. Here the sample spans fewer than 100,000 distinct CDR3 sequences, roughly 5.2% being singletons. Material: CD8+ T cells sorted from PBMCs, obtained 10 days after the yellow fever booster vaccination. These receptors were taken from a man younger than 35 who received the YFV17D yellow fever vaccine. CDR3s leave out the opening cysteine and the closing phenylalanine or tryptophan.

>TRBJ2-3|TRBV7-9
ASSQRGDTQY
>TRBJ2-5|TRBV29-1
SVVQGAETQY
>TRBJ2-3|TRBV7-6
ASHLTGGSPSTDTQY
>TRBJ2-5|TRBV4-1
ASSQDDYLQETQY
>TRBJ2-1|TRBV6-5
ASSYGGGAGEQF
>TRBJ2-1|TRBV6-2/TRBV6-3
ASSHLAYEQF
>TRBJ2-5|TRBV9
ASSVSWGRQETQY
>TRBJ2-3|TRBV7-2
ASSSLGGTDTQY
>TRBJ2-1|TRBV18
ASSPGTSGTYNEQF
>TRBJ1-6|TRBV20-1
SARGTGLRSPLH
>TRBJ2-5|TRBV4-1
ASSQYVAEQGETQY
>TRBJ1-5|TRBV24-1
ATSEHKSNQPQH
>TRBJ1-5|TRBV29-1
SVGGLRQVSGQPQH
>TRBJ2-1|TRBV4-3
ASSQGKARALNEQF
>TRBJ1-2|TRBV3-1
ASSQDQSYT
>TRBJ2-1|TRBV6-5
ASRGMSNEQF
>TRBJ2-3|TRBV12-3/TRBV12-4
ASSGTSGVTSTDTQY
>TRBJ1-4|TRBV5-1
ASTLGQAYNEKLF
>TRBJ2-7|TRBV4-3
ASSQTTESLEQY
>TRBJ1-1|TRBV20-1
SAPSRAGLHEGAF
>TRBJ1-3|TRBV19
ASNAGNTIY
>TRBJ1-4|TRBV7-9
ASSRYSRGADEKLF
>TRBJ2-2|TRBV3-1
ASSQERPGELF
>TRBJ2-5|TRBV11-2
ASSLGMGAEGETQY
>TRBJ1-4|TRBV7-2
ASSLRAPIFPGEKLF
>TRBJ2-7|TRBV29-1
SVVGTGSYEQY
>TRBJ2-1|TRBV9
ASSATSGGSYNEQF
>TRBJ1-1|TRBV5-4
ASSLGGATAF
>TRBJ1-2|TRBV11-2
ASSPGTDGYT
>TRBJ2-5|TRBV7-8
ASSLDRALYQETQY
>TRBJ2-5|TRBV4-1
ASSQRRGVQETQY
>TRBJ2-3|TRBV27
ASSPRALLLGSDTQY